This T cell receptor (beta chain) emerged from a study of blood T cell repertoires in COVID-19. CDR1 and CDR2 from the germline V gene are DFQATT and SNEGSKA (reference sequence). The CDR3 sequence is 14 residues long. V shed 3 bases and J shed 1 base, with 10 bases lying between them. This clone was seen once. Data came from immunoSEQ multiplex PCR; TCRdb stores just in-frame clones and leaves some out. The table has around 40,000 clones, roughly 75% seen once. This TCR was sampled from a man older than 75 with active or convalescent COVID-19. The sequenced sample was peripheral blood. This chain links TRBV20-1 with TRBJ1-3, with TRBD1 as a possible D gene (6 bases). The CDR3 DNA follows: TGCAGTGCTAGTTTAGGGGGTTCTGGAAACACCATATATTTT. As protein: CSASLGGSGNTIYF.